These T cell receptor beta chains were read from a single sample in a study of T cell changes during pregnancy in multiple sclerosis. Produced via immunoSEQ multiplex PCR; TCRdb's table is partial and in-frame only. The repertoire holds some 80,000 clones, roughly 90% seen once, with approximately 1% in the top ten. Material: peripheral blood, obtained in the first trimester of pregnancy. Receptor source: a female donor in good health, enrolled as a control in a pregnancy study. Both conserved end residues are part of each CDR3. Fields, in order: D gene, J gene, V gene, clone size, CDR3 DNA, CDR3 protein. A D gene is named only where the DNA matches it firmly. Expanded clones get a size class; other rows say once, few or many, or leave the size out.

-,TRBJ2-3,TRBV7-9,once,TGTGCCAGCAGCTTGGACAGTAGCACAGATACGCAGTATTTT,CASSLDSSTDTQYF
-,TRBJ2-3,TRBV7-7,-,TGTGCTAGCAGCCCGGACTACGGCACAGATACGCAGTATTTT,CASSPDYGTDTQYF
TRBD1,TRBJ1-4,TRBV4-3,-,TGCGCCAGCAGCCTTTCCGGGACAGGTGCCTTTGCAACTAATGAAAAACTGTTTTTT,CASSLSGTGAFATNEKLFF
TRBD1,TRBJ1-4,TRBV30,-,TGTGCCTGGAACACAGACAGGGGTGGGGAAAAACTGTTTTTT,CAWNTDRGGEKLFF
TRBD1,TRBJ2-3,TRBV30,-,TGTGCCTGGAGTGGGACAGGGTTAGATACGCAGTATTTT,CAWSGTGLDTQYF
TRBD1,TRBJ1-2,TRBV30,-,TGTGCCTGGAGGCGGGACAGGGCGATGTCCTATGGCTACACCTTC,CAWRRDRAMSYGYTF
-,TRBJ1-5,TRBV5-1,-,TGCGCCAGCAGCTTCGAGAGCAATCAGCCCCAGCATTTT,CASSFESNQPQHF
TRBD2,TRBJ2-7,TRBV11-2,-,TGTGCCAGCAGCCCGAGCGGGGGGCCCTACGAGCAGTACTTC,CASSPSGGPYEQYF
-,TRBJ1-5,TRBV5-4,-,TGTGCCAGCAGCTTGGATGCAGGGGATCAGCCCCAGCATTTT,CASSLDAGDQPQHF
-,TRBJ2-1,TRBV7-7,-,TGTGCTAGCAGCTTAGGGGTCAACGAAGGAGGCAATGAGCAGTTCTTC,CASSLGVNEGGNEQFF